This T cell receptor beta chain was sequenced for a study of CD8 T cells in ankylosing spondylitis. A remark on this clonotype: Its antigen is undetermined.

TCRdb re-called the 5' RACE reads with MiXCR, one entry per CDR3 protein. The sample carries under 170,000 distinct CDR3 sequences, under 45% recorded once. V dropped 2 bases and J dropped 8; count of bases not matched to a gene: 12. Germline CDR1 SGHDT, CDR2 YYEEEE. This CDR3 has 16 amino acids. Study results and limitations: Reportedly, matched ankylosing spondylitis synovial fluid was significantly enriched for disease-linked clones.

Sample: synovial fluid, either unsorted or a sorted T cell fraction (not recorded which). The chain links TRBV5-6 to TRBJ2-1; TRBD2 matches at 8 bases. The receptor comes from a male donor with ankylosing spondylitis. As DNA, the CDR3 is TGTGCCAGCAGCTTCGACCTCCTCGGGGGGGATCATGAGCAGTTCTTC. Its protein is CASSFDLLGGDHEQFF.